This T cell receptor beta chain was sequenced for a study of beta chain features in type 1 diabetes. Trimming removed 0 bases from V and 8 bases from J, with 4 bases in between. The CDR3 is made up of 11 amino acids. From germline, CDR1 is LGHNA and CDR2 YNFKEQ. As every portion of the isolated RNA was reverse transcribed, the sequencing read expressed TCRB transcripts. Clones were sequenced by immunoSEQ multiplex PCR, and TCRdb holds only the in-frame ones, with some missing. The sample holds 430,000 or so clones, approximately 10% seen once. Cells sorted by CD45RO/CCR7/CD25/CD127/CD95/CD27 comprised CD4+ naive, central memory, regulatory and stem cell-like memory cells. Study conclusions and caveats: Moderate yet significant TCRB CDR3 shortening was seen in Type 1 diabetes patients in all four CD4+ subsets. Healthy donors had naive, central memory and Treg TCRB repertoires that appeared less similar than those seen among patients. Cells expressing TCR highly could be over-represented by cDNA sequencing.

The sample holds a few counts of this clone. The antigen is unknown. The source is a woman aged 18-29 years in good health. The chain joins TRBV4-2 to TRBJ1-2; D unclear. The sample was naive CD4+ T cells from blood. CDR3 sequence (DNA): TGTGCCAGCAGCCAAGATCGCGGCTACACCTTC. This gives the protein CASSQDRGYTF.